A selection of T cell receptor beta chains follows, all from one sample in a study of T cells in Graves' hyperthyroidism and ophthalmopathy. TCRdb analysed the multiplex PCR reads with MiXCR anew, one entry per CDR3 protein. The sample records around 340,000 distinct CDR3 sequences, less than 20% being singletons. The source material was blood. The receptors come from a woman aged 40 to 49 with Graves' ophthalmopathy. Both conserved end residues are part of each CDR3. Each record gives: CDR3 protein, CDR3 DNA, J gene, clone size, D gene, V gene. A D gene is named only where the DNA matches it firmly. Where a row states a size, it is once, few, many or the class of an expanded clone; other rows omit it.

CASRAVTYEQYF	TGTGCCAGCAGGGCAGTGACCTACGAGCAGTACTTC	TRBJ2-7	many	NA	TRBV27
CASSMGLNSGNTIYF	TGTGCCAGCAGCATGGGACTGAACTCTGGAAACACCATATATTTT	TRBJ1-3	many	NA	TRBV2
CAWEGTGAEAFF	TGTGCCTGGGAAGGGACAGGGGCTGAAGCTTTCTTT	TRBJ1-1	many	TRBD1	TRBV30
CASSEALPEMRNTEAFF	TGTGCCAGCAGTGAAGCGCTTCCGGAGATGAGAAACACTGAAGCTTTCTTT	TRBJ1-1	many	NA	TRBV2
CQSDRGEAFF	TGCCAAAGTGACAGGGGTGAAGCTTTCTTT	TRBJ1-1	many	TRBD1	TRBV20-1
CATSRGHGYEQYF	TGTGCCACCAGCAGAGGCCATGGCTACGAGCAGTACTTC	TRBJ2-7	many	NA	TRBV15
CASSFKSGSDYEQYF	TGTGCCAGCAGCTTTAAGAGCGGCAGTGACTACGAGCAGTACTTC	TRBJ2-7	many	NA	TRBV7-2
CASSFLAGLVGQYF	TGTGCCAGCAGTTTCCTAGCGGGTCTCGTTGGGCAGTACTTC	TRBJ2-7	few	TRBD2	TRBV28
CSARDLRNDGTVAHEQYF	TGCAGTGCTAGAGATCTCCGTAATGACGGGACAGTCGCCCACGAGCAGTACTTC	TRBJ2-7	few	TRBD1	TRBV20-1
CASSSEAGRLNTEAFF	TGTGCCAGCAGCTCGGAGGCGGGACGGCTGAACACTGAAGCTTTCTTT	TRBJ1-1	NA	NA	TRBV6-1
CSVRGEAGNTIYF	TGCAGCGTCCGTGGGGAAGCTGGAAACACCATATATTTT	TRBJ1-3	many	NA	TRBV29-1
CASRFDHAETQYF	TGTGCCAGTAGATTCGACCACGCCGAGACCCAGTACTTC	TRBJ2-5	many	NA	TRBV19
CASSLAGTAGYEQYF	TGCGCCAGCAGCTTGGCTGGGACAGCGGGTTACGAGCAGTACTTC	TRBJ2-7	many	NA	TRBV5-1
CASTRWTGVTEAFF	TGTGCCAGCACGAGGTGGACAGGGGTGACTGAAGCTTTCTTT	TRBJ1-1	NA	TRBD1	TRBV6-1
CASSPSGQGTEAFF	TGTGCCAGCAGTCCCTCCGGACAGGGCACTGAAGCTTTCTTT	TRBJ1-1	many	TRBD1	TRBV12-3/TRBV12-4
CASSPPGQVPEQYF	TGTGCCAGCTCACCACCGGGACAGGTCCCCGAGCAGTACTTC	TRBJ2-7	NA	TRBD1	TRBV18
CATSRDGRPYEQYF	TGTGCCACCAGCAGAGATGGCAGGCCCTACGAGCAGTACTTC	TRBJ2-7	NA	NA	TRBV15
CASSYHRDRFYEQYF	TGTGCCAGCAGTTATCACCGGGACAGATTCTACGAGCAGTACTTC	TRBJ2-7	many	TRBD1	TRBV11-2
CASSYPLGQGSNQPQHF	TGTGCCAGCAGTTACCCACTAGGACAGGGGAGCAATCAGCCCCAGCATTTT	TRBJ1-5	many	TRBD1	TRBV6-5
CASSYKNIQYF	TGTGCCAGCAGCTATAAAAACATTCAGTACTTC	TRBJ2-4	many	NA	TRBV6-1
CASSGRVSYEQYF	TGTGCCAGTAGTGGGCGGGTATCCTACGAGCAGTACTTC	TRBJ2-7	many	NA	TRBV19
CASTPPGVSLNIQYF	TGTGCCAGCACCCCCCCGGGAGTCAGCTTGAACATTCAGTACTTC	TRBJ2-4	many	NA	TRBV28
CASSFAGQQIQETQYF	TGTGCCAGCAGTTTCGCGGGACAGCAGATCCAAGAGACCCAGTACTTC	TRBJ2-5	many	NA	TRBV27
CASSLPEAGFDTGELFF	TGCGCCAGCAGCCTACCGGAGGCAGGGTTTGACACCGGGGAGCTGTTTTTT	TRBJ2-2	few	NA	TRBV4-1
CASSDPYEQYF	TGCGCCAGCAGTGATCCCTACGAGCAGTACTTC	TRBJ2-7	many	NA	TRBV10-2
CASSATSGFNTGELFF	TGTGCCAGCAGTGCGACTAGCGGGTTTAACACCGGGGAGCTGTTTTTT	TRBJ2-2	many	TRBD2	TRBV9
CASSDPGQPQHF	TGTGCCAGCAGCGACCCTGGGCAGCCCCAGCATTTT	TRBJ1-5	NA	NA	TRBV12-3/TRBV12-4
CASSFGSVTEAFF	TGCGCCAGCAGCTTTGGATCGGTCACTGAAGCTTTCTTT	TRBJ1-1	NA	NA	TRBV5-1
CASSPQGKGSHEQYF	TGTGCCAGCAGCCCCCAGGGGAAAGGAAGCCACGAGCAGTACTTC	TRBJ2-7	many	NA	TRBV7-9
CASSYALIEQYF	TGTGCCAGCAGTTACGCCCTCATCGAGCAGTACTTC	TRBJ2-7	many	NA	TRBV6-5
CASSPTGNTEAFF	TGTGCCAGTTCCCCGACAGGGAACACTGAAGCTTTCTTT	TRBJ1-1	many	NA	TRBV12-3/TRBV12-4
CAWRGGQGSTYEQYF	TGTGCCTGGAGGGGGGGACAGGGGTCCACCTACGAGCAGTACTTC	TRBJ2-7	NA	TRBD1	TRBV30
CSARPPGTGGSLYF	TGCAGTGCTAGGCCTCCCGGGACAGGGGGCTCGTTGTACTTC	TRBJ2-7	many	TRBD1	TRBV20-1
CASRASGTQYF	TGTGCCAGCAGGGCCTCGGGGACCCAGTACTTC	TRBJ2-5	many	NA	TRBV6-1
CSATGLDNPYEQYF	TGCAGTGCCACGGGCCTAGACAACCCCTACGAGCAGTACTTC	TRBJ2-7	many	NA	TRBV20-1
CASSLRRGRGQPQHF	TGTGCCAGCAGCTTAAGGAGGGGGCGAGGTCAGCCCCAGCATTTT	TRBJ1-5	many	TRBD1	TRBV7-8
CASSWGQGRGGELFF	TGTGCCAGCAGTTGGGGACAGGGGCGTGGCGGGGAGCTGTTTTTT	TRBJ2-2	many	TRBD1	TRBV27
CSARVGALTEAFF	TGCAGTGCTAGAGTGGGGGCGTTAACTGAAGCTTTCTTT	TRBJ1-1	NA	NA	TRBV20-1
CASRRTGGSINQPQHF	TGTGCCAGCAGACGAACAGGGGGCAGTATTAATCAGCCCCAGCATTTT	TRBJ1-5	many	TRBD1	TRBV12-3/TRBV12-4
CASNDRGFGDTQYF	TGTGCCAGCAACGACAGGGGATTCGGAGATACGCAGTATTTT	TRBJ2-3	NA	TRBD1	TRBV6-1
CASKRTMNTEAFF	TGTGCCAGTAAAAGAACAATGAACACTGAAGCTTTCTTT	TRBJ1-1	many	NA	TRBV19